A selection of T cell receptor beta chains follows, all from one sample in a study of T cells in localized non-small cell lung cancer. Profiling relied on immunoSEQ multiplex PCR, and the TCRdb table lists in-frame clones only, not all of them. Among about 33,000 clones listed, almost 90% were seen once. Sequenced material: peripheral blood, taken before any cancer treatment. These receptor sequences come from a man aged 35-69 years with stage I lung adenocarcinoma. Each CDR3 is given with its conserved first and last residue. A D gene is named only where the DNA matches it firmly. Clone size is given for some rows only: seen once, a few or many times, or a class if the clone is expanded.

D	J	size	V	CDR3	DNA
TRBD1	TRBJ1-1	.	TRBV15	CATSRHLIRDRENTEAFF	TGTGCCACCAGCAGACACTTAATCCGGGACAGGGAGAACACTGAAGCTTTCTTT
TRBD1	TRBJ2-7	few	TRBV2	CASSSDRVGEQYF	TGTGCCAGCAGTTCCGACAGGGTAGGGGAGCAGTACTTC
TRBD2	TRBJ2-3	.	TRBV9	CASSPGLAGAGTTDTQYF	TGTGCCAGCAGTCCAGGACTAGCGGGGGCAGGAACCACAGATACGCAGTATTTT
.	TRBJ1-1	.	TRBV7-2	CASSLFEGRGTEAFF	TGTGCCAGCAGCTTGTTTGAGGGGCGCGGGACTGAAGCTTTCTTT
.	TRBJ2-3	.	TRBV10-2	CASRGWGSADTQYF	TGCGCCAGCAGGGGGTGGGGCAGCGCAGATACGCAGTATTTT
.	TRBJ1-1	.	TRBV19	CASSIAPGQNTEAFF	TGTGCCAGTAGTATAGCCCCAGGTCAGAACACTGAAGCTTTCTTT
.	TRBJ1-5	.	TRBV6-5	CASSRTANNQPQHF	TGTGCCAGCAGTAGGACGGCTAACAATCAGCCCCAGCATTTT
.	TRBJ2-7	.	TRBV7-8	CASSLRGSGAYEQYF	TGTGCCAGCAGCCTTCGTGGATCGGGCGCGTACGAGCAGTACTTC
.	TRBJ2-5	.	TRBV5-1	CASSLSGEETQYF	TGCGCCAGCAGCCTTAGCGGTGAAGAGACCCAGTACTTC
TRBD1	TRBJ2-1	few	TRBV19	CASTVQGSGSEQFF	TGTGCCAGTACAGTACAGGGGTCGGGGAGTGAGCAGTTCTTC
TRBD1	TRBJ1-2	.	TRBV7-8	CASSLAPGGNYGYTF	TGTGCCAGCAGCTTAGCCCCAGGGGGCAACTATGGCTACACCTTC
.	TRBJ1-1	.	TRBV12-1	CASSFRGALNTEAFF	TGTGCCAGCAGCTTTAGGGGCGCCTTGAACACTGAAGCTTTCTTT
.	TRBJ1-2	few	TRBV7-7	CASSLVGRYGYTF	TGTGCCAGCAGCTTAGTAGGGCGGTATGGCTACACCTTC
.	TRBJ1-3	.	TRBV7-9	CASSGGRGYSGNTIYF	TGTGCCAGCAGCGGCGGACGGGGATACTCTGGAAACACCATATATTTT
TRBD2	TRBJ2-1	.	TRBV9	CASSVDSGDSYNEQFF	TGTGCCAGCAGCGTAGATAGCGGGGATTCCTACAATGAGCAGTTCTTC
.	TRBJ2-5	.	TRBV7-8	CASSLPGEGETQYF	TGTGCCAGCAGCTTACCAGGGGAGGGAGAGACCCAGTACTTC
TRBD1	TRBJ2-5	.	TRBV5-1	CASGQGASETQYF	TGCGCCAGCGGACAGGGGGCCTCGGAGACCCAGTACTTC
TRBD2	TRBJ2-7	.	TRBV7-2	CASSLLYSDLAGGSYEQYF	TGTGCCAGCAGCTTACTATACAGCGATCTAGCGGGGGGCTCCTACGAGCAGTACTTC
.	TRBJ1-6	.	TRBV27	CASSFSGYNSPLHF	TGTGCCAGCAGTTTCTCGGGCTATAATTCACCCCTCCACTTT
.	TRBJ2-2	.	TRBV11-2	CASTPGFNPGELFF	TGTGCCAGCACACCGGGCTTCAACCCCGGGGAGCTGTTTTTT
.	TRBJ1-1	.	TRBV5-4	CASSYSGKGNTEAFF	TGTGCCAGCAGCTATTCAGGGAAGGGGAACACTGAAGCTTTCTTT
.	TRBJ2-5	.	TRBV25-1	CASSESPIETQYF	TGTGCCAGCAGTGAATCACCCATAGAGACCCAGTACTTC
.	TRBJ2-5	.	TRBV12-5	CASVRTAIETQYF	TGTGCTAGTGTCCGGACAGCGATCGAGACCCAGTACTTC
.	TRBJ1-1	.	TRBV6-5	CASSFRPFSNTEAFF	TGTGCCAGCAGCTTCAGACCCTTCTCCAACACTGAAGCTTTCTTT
.	TRBJ2-1	.	TRBV5-4	CASTPGGNSANEQFF	TGTGCCAGCACTCCTGGGGGGAATAGCGCGAATGAGCAGTTCTTC
TRBD2	TRBJ2-4	once	TRBV18	CASSPGLAGATLAKNIQYF	TGTGCCAGCTCACCGGGACTAGCGGGGGCGACTCTAGCCAAAAACATTCAGTACTTC
TRBD1	TRBJ2-7	.	TRBV2	CASEEGQGSYEQYF	TGTGCCTCCGAGGAGGGACAGGGCTCCTACGAGCAGTACTTC
.	TRBJ2-7	.	TRBV18	CASSPSPRAGEQYF	TGTGCCAGCTCACCATCACCCAGGGCAGGAGAGCAGTACTTC
.	TRBJ1-2	.	TRBV4-1	CASSQGFRASNYGYTF	TGCGCCAGCAGCCAAGGGTTTCGGGCGTCTAACTATGGCTACACCTTC
.	TRBJ2-3	.	TRBV14	CASSRQLASTDTQYF	TGTGCCAGCAGCCGACAGCTTGCTAGCACAGATACGCAGTATTTT
.	TRBJ1-5	.	TRBV6-6	CASSYSVGVNQPQHF	TGTGCCAGCAGTTACTCGGTCGGAGTCAATCAGCCCCAGCATTTT
.	TRBJ2-2	.	TRBV18	CASSGVSDTGELFF	TGTGCCAGCTCGGGGGTTTCGGACACCGGGGAGCTGTTTTTT
.	TRBJ1-1	.	TRBV7-9	CASSMVQVNTEAFF	TGTGCCAGCAGCATGGTACAGGTGAACACTGAAGCTTTCTTT
.	TRBJ1-2	.	TRBV19	CASTTRTGYYGYTF	TGTGCCAGTACCACCAGAACAGGATACTATGGCTACACCTTC
TRBD2	TRBJ2-5	.	TRBV15	CATSRDAASGTQYF	TGTGCCACCAGCAGAGATGCAGCTAGCGGGACCCAGTACTTC
.	TRBJ1-1	.	TRBV6-1	CASRADTEAFF	TGTGCCAGCCGAGCGGACACTGAAGCTTTCTTT
TRBD1	TRBJ1-6	.	TRBV30	CAYSPGEGANSPLHF	TGTGCCTACTCTCCCGGGGAGGGGGCTAATTCACCCCTCCACTTT
.	TRBJ2-7	.	TRBV6-1	CASSDQQTSYEQYF	TGTGCCAGCAGTGATCAACAGACCTCCTACGAGCAGTACTTC
.	TRBJ2-1	.	TRBV7-6	CASSLEGGHDEQFF	TGTGCCAGCAGCTTAGAAGGGGGACACGATGAGCAGTTCTTC
.	TRBJ1-6	.	TRBV4-1	CASSQGPDPISPLHF	TGCGCCAGCAGCCAAGGGCCTGACCCAATTTCACCCCTCCACTTT
TRBD1	TRBJ1-2	.	TRBV7-9	CASSLETGQGGYGYTF	TGTGCCAGCAGCTTAGAGACGGGACAGGGGGGCTATGGCTACACCTTC
.	TRBJ1-2	.	TRBV7-9	CASSSSSPRATGYTF	TGTGCCAGCAGCTCCTCTTCACCCCGGGCAACCGGGTACACCTTC